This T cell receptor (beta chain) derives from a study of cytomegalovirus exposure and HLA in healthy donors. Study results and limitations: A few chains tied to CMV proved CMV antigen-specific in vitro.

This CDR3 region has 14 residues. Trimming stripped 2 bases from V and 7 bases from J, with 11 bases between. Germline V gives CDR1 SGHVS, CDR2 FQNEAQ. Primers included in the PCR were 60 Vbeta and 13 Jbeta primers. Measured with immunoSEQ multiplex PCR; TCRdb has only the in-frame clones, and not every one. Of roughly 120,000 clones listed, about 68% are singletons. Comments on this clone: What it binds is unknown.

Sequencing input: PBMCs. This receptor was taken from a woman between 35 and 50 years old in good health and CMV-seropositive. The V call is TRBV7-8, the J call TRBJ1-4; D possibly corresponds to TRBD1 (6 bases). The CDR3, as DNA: TGTGCCAGCAGCTTACCCTACAGGGCTGAAAAACTGTTTTTT. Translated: CASSLPYRAEKLFF.